This entry lists 23 T cell receptor beta chains sequenced from one sample in a study of blood T cell repertoires in COVID-19. Profiling relied on immunoSEQ multiplex PCR, and the TCRdb table lists in-frame clones only, not all of them. The sample has roughly 70,000 clones, 87% seen once; the top ten hold roughly 18%. Sequencing was carried out using peripheral blood. The receptors come from an elderly woman with acute or convalescent COVID-19.

The chain couples TRBV19 to TRBJ1-2; TRBD1 matches 11 bases. V lost 3 bases, J lost 7 bases, and 4 bases stayed unmatched. The CDR3 sequence is 14 residues long. Looked up from germline, CDR1 is LNHDA and CDR2 is SQIVND (reference sequence). The CDR3 DNA reads TGTGCCAGTAGTATCGGACAGGGGGCAGTTGGCTACACCTTC. Translated: CASSIGQGAVGYTF.

The J gene is TRBJ2-1, the V gene TRBV5-1, with TRBD1 matching over 9 bases. The CDR3 runs 17 residues. The germline V gene has CDR1 SGHRS and CDR2 YFSETQ. The J segment lost 6 bases and the V segment lost 0 bases, leaving 10 bases of the junction unmatched. This CDR3 is CASSLAPGTGNFNEQFF. The CDR3 DNA reads as TGCGCCAGCAGCTTGGCCCCCGGGACAGGGAATTTCAATGAGCAGTTCTTC.

The chain employs TRBV6-5 and TRBJ1-1; D perhaps matches TRBD1 (5 bases). Trimming shortened V by 2 bases and J by 4 bases, and 8 bases separated the two germline ends. This CDR3 contains 13 residues. CDR1 and CDR2 (germline): MNHEY, SVGAGI. The DNA of the CDR3 is TGTGCCAGCAGTTACAGGGGCATCACTGAAGCTTTCTTT. Encoded protein: CASSYRGITEAFF.

V is TRBV15 and J is TRBJ2-1; D remains unclear. Trimming cost V 1 base and J 6 bases, with 7 bases left between them. CDR1 and CDR2 (germline): LNHNV, YYDKDF (reference sequence). CDR3 length: 13 residues. CDR3 sequence (DNA): TGTGCCACCAGCAGAGGCAGTGTCAATGAGCAGTTCTTC. Its translation: CATSRGSVNEQFF.

V is TRBV10-3 and J is TRBJ1-1, with D possibly being TRBD1 (5 bases). V was cut by 3 bases and J by 8 bases, with 10 bases left in between. CDR3 length: 12 amino acids. In germline, CDR1 is ENHRY, CDR2 SYGVKD. CDR3 sequence reads: CAISETGIEAFF. In nucleotides, the CDR3 is TGTGCCATCAGTGAAACAGGAATCGAAGCTTTCTTT.

This chain uses TRBV2 with TRBJ2-2, with 8 bases fitting TRBD2. Looked up from germline, CDR1 is SNHLY and CDR2 is FYNNEI. The CDR3 sequence is 16 residues long. Losses at the gene ends were 6 bases for V and 2 bases for J; bases not matched to a gene: 8. CDR3 in DNA: TGTGCCAGCAGAGGATATAGCGGGGTTAACACCGGGGAGCTGTTTTTT. Amino acids: CASRGYSGVNTGELFF.

This clone has a single count. The chain has TRBV19 and TRBJ1-5; the match to TRBD1 covers 10 bases. Germline values: CDR1 LNHDA, CDR2 SQIVND (reference sequence). The CDR3 sequence is 17 residues long. The V segment lost 6 bases and the J segment 5 bases; nucleotides outside the gene matches: 13. In DNA form, the CDR3 reads TGTGCCAGTAGCATCGGATTCCGGGACAGGGGAGATCAGCCCCAGCATTTT. Protein product: CASSIGFRDRGDQPQHF.

CDR3 region: CASSNNPEAFF. The DNA for the CDR3 is TGTGCCAGTAGTAACAATCCCGAAGCTTTCTTT. The V and J genes are TRBV19 and TRBJ1-1; D remains unclear. Between the trimmed V and J ends, which lost 4 bases and 8 bases, there was a span of 8 bases. Per the germline V gene, CDR1 is LNHDA and CDR2 is SQIVND (reference sequence). This CDR3 is 11 amino acids long.

The V and J genes are TRBV10-3 and TRBJ1-2; 7 bases align to TRBD1. Germline CDR1 and CDR2: ENHRY and SYGVKD. This CDR3 comprises 13 residues. V gave up 3 bases and J gave up 4 bases; unmatched junction bases: 2. CDR3 nucleotides: TGTGCCATCAGTGAAGACAGGGTCTATGGCTACACCTTC. Protein: CAISEDRVYGYTF.

This clone has only one observation. The gene calls are TRBV19 and TRBJ1-2; D is possibly TRBD1 (6 bases). Germline assignment: CDR1 LNHDA and CDR2 SQIVND (reference sequence). This CDR3 has 14 amino acids. V lost 3 bases to trimming and J lost 1 base, with 9 bases between them. CDR3 in DNA: TGTGCCAGTAGTATCGGACAGTTTAACTATGGCTACACCTTC. It yields the protein CASSIGQFNYGYTF.

The chain combines TRBV27 with TRBJ1-5; D is undetermined. The V gene's germline CDR1 is MNHEY and CDR2 SMNVEV (reference sequence). V was cut by 0 bases and J by 2 bases, with 8 bases left in between. This CDR3 comprises 15 residues. The chain's CDR3 is CASSLSLLGNQPQHF. In DNA, the CDR3 is TGTGCCAGCAGTTTATCACTGTTGGGCAATCAGCCCCAGCATTTT.

This clone was observed once. The V call is TRBV19, the J call TRBJ2-2; 8 nucleotides agree with TRBD2. J lost 1 base, V lost 3 bases, and 4 bases had no gene match. Germline V gene lookup returns CDR1 LNHDA and CDR2 SQIVND (reference sequence). The CDR3 is 16 residues long. For the CDR3, the DNA is TGTGCCAGTAGTATTACGAGCGGGAGGAACACCGGGGAGCTGTTTTTT. It encodes CASSITSGRNTGELFF.

The chain employs TRBV9 and TRBJ2-3; 7 bases line up with TRBD2. Germline values: CDR1 SGDLS, CDR2 YYNGEE. The CDR3 length is 16 residues. J was trimmed by 10 bases and V by 0 bases; bases with no gene match: 14. Written as DNA, the CDR3 is TGTGCCAGCAGCGTAGGGGGAACTATCGGACGGGGGGCGCAGTATTTT. Encoded protein: CASSVGGTIGRGAQYF.

The gene calls are TRBV4-1 and TRBJ2-3; TRBD2 might be the D (6 bases). The CDR3 is 18 amino acids. V lost 1 base, J lost 1 base, and 18 bases lay in between. Per the germline V gene, CDR1 is MGHRA and CDR2 is YSYEKL. The CDR3 nucleotides are TGCGCCAGCAGCCAAGTGTTTAGGGCCGGCGGGGGCACAGATACGCAGTATTTT. Its translation is CASSQVFRAGGGTDTQYF.

The chain has TRBV29-1 and TRBJ2-7, with D possibly TRBD2 on 6 matching bases. CDR1 SQVTM and CDR2 ANQGSEA come from the germline V gene. V was cut by 7 bases and J by 7 bases, with 17 bases left in between. The CDR3 is 12 residues long. CDR3 sequence reads: CSGRGGAGEQYF. DNA for the CDR3: TGCAGCGGGCGAGGAGGGGCGGGGGAGCAGTACTTC.

V gene TRBV28 combines with J gene TRBJ2-3; 8 nucleotides line up with TRBD1. With 8 bases clipped from V and 2 bases from J, the junction kept 6 bases outside the gene matches. Germline V lookup: CDR1 MDHEN, CDR2 SYDVKM. This CDR3 has 14 residues. The CDR3 here is CASVTGGFTDTQYF. DNA of the CDR3: TGTGCCAGCGTAACAGGGGGATTCACAGATACGCAGTATTTT.

This clone came up a few times. J is TRBJ2-2 and V is TRBV5-4, with D unclear. Germline loops: CDR1 SGHNT, CDR2 YYREEE (reference sequence). V lost 0 bases and J lost 5, with 5 bases in between. The CDR3 is 13 residues long. The CDR3 spells CASSLAGTGELFF. DNA for the CDR3: TGTGCCAGCAGCTTGGCCGGGACCGGGGAGCTGTTTTTT.

The chain is built from TRBV24-1 and TRBJ2-7, with TRBD2 matching over 7 bases. Unmatched junction bases numbered 9, after V lost 3 bases and J lost 2 bases. The CDR3 extends over 16 amino acids. Germline V gene lookup returns CDR1 KGHDR and CDR2 SFDVKD. Here the CDR3 DNA reads TGTGCCACCAGTGATGGGGGGGGACCCGGCCCCTACGAGCAGTACTTC. This codes for CATSDGGGPGPYEQYF.

The chain links TRBV5-6 to TRBJ2-2; 10 nucleotides align to TRBD1. The length of the CDR3 is 15 residues. Germline V gene sequence: CDR1 SGHDT, CDR2 YYEEEE. The ends lost 4 bases at V and 3 bases at J; junction bases unmatched: 3. The CDR3 protein is CASSRDRGDTGELFF. Written as DNA, the CDR3 is TGTGCCAGCAGCCGGGACAGGGGTGACACCGGGGAGCTGTTTTTT.

The table lists this clone with a few counts. The genes are TRBV18 and TRBJ1-3; D not resolved. V was cut by 0 bases and J by 6 bases, with 21 bases left in between. CDR1 is KGHSH, CDR2 LQKENI, per germline. This CDR3 has 18 amino acids. The DNA of the CDR3 is TGTGCCAGCTCACCACCAGGGAGAAACGGAATAAGCACAAACACCATATATTTT. Residues: CASSPPGRNGISTNTIYF.

The chain has TRBV19 and TRBJ2-1, with a tentative D call TRBD2 (5 bases). There are 14 residues in the CDR3. Trimming took 6 bases from V and 10 from J, leaving 19 bases between them. Germline lookup yields CDR1 LNHDA and CDR2 SQIVND (reference sequence). The CDR3 is CASSQLGDVREQFF. The DNA of the CDR3 is TGTGCCAGTAGCCAACTAGGAGACGTGCGCGAGCAGTTCTTC.

V is TRBV19 and J is TRBJ1-5, with 12 bases lining up with TRBD1. The CDR3 has 18 residues. Germline V gene lookup returns CDR1 LNHDA and CDR2 SQIVND (reference sequence). V lost 6 bases, J lost 0 bases, and 9 bases stayed unmatched. CDR3 loop: CASRSGGTGGYSNQPQHF. DNA for the CDR3: TGTGCCAGTAGATCCGGAGGGACAGGGGGCTATAGCAATCAGCCCCAGCATTTT.

This chain uses TRBV7-2 with TRBJ2-1; 9 nucleotides line up with TRBD2. There are 17 residues in the CDR3. Per the germline V gene, CDR1 is SGHTA and CDR2 is FQGNSA. The V and J ends lost 3 bases and 6 bases, in that order; junction bases with no gene match: 12. The CDR3 reads CASSFLGWSSGSNEQFF. For the CDR3, the DNA is TGTGCCAGCAGCTTCCTGGGTTGGAGTAGCGGGAGCAATGAGCAGTTCTTC.